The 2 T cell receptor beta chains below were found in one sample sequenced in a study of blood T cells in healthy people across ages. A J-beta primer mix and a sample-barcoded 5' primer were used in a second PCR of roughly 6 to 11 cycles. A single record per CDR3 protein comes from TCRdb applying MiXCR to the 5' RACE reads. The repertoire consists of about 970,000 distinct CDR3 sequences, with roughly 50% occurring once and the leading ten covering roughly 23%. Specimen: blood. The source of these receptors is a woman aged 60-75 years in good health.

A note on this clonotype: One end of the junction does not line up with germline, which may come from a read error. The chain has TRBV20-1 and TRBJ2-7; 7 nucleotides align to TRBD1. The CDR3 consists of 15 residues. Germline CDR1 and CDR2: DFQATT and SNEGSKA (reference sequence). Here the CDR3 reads CSTRVTQGVTDEQYF. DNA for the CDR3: TGCAGTACTAGAGTCACCCAGGGGGTGACGGACGAGCAGTACTTC.

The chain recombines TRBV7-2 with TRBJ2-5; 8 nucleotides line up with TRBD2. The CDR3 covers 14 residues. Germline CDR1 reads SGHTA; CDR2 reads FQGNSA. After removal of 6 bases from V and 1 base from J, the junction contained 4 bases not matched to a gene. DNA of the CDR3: TGTACCAGCAGGGCCGGGACTAGCCAAGAGACCCAGTACTTC. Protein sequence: CTSRAGTSQETQYF.